The subject of this entry is one T cell receptor beta chain. The antigen is not known. Sequencing used immunoSEQ multiplex PCR; TCRdb keeps in-frame clones, though not all of them. Among 50,000 to 70,000 clones, about two thirds were seen once, and the ten largest hold approximately 20%. The data stem from a study of vaccination effects on CD4 cells after COVID-19. About the study: It was with roughly 9.5 IU/ml IL-2 and about 10 ug/ml peptides that more than 1.5 million PBMC per well were cultured. Findings and limits, study-wide: Marked clonal contraction was seen late after vaccination (in both infection- and vaccine-induced clones).

CD4+ T cells were isolated after around ten days of culture. A PCR test confirmed that the person had SARS-CoV-2 infection between March and December 2020. IL-2 medium took the place of half the medium on both days 3 and 7. The ends lost 6 bases at V and 1 base at J; junction bases unmatched: 12. Germline V gene sequence: CDR1 LGHNT, CDR2 FRNRAP. The CDR3 has 18 amino acids. This chain connects TRBV12-5 to TRBJ2-3, with 11 bases matching TRBD2. The receptor was derived from a human donor who had a prior SARS-CoV-2 infection. Source: CD4+ T cells from PBMCs cultured without peptide, taken before COVID-19 vaccination. Here the CDR3 DNA reads TGTGCTAGTGGCCGTGGGACTAGCGGACCCGCCGGCACAGATACGCAGTATTTT. It yields the protein CASGRGTSGPAGTDTQYF.